This TCR beta chain was profiled in a study of control samples from healthy donors and cancer patients. Germline V gene lookup returns CDR1 LGHNA and CDR2 YSLEER. V was pared by 0 bases and J by 8 bases, with 19 bases between. The CDR3 consists of 16 residues. There are a few counts of this clone. Sequencing was performed with immunoSEQ multiplex PCR; in TCRdb, only in-frame clones are kept and a portion is missing. This sample carries 110,000 to 150,000 clones, roughly nine tenths of them seen once, and the ten largest clones take 4.9%. This sequence originates from a man aged 25 to 40 in good health. Material: blood. The rearrangement joins TRBV4-3 to TRBJ1-1; D is ambiguous. CDR3 residues: CASSQEGRPTPVEAFF. In DNA, the CDR3 is TGCGCCAGCAGCCAAGAGGGCAGGCCAACCCCAGTGGAAGCTTTCTTT.